This TCR beta chain was recovered during a study of OX40 agonist ivuxolimab in advanced cancers. Study-level background: Allowance was made for prior anti-PD-1, anti-PD-L1 or anti-CTLA-4 therapy, and roughly 40% had some.

Clones were read by immunoSEQ multiplex PCR, and TCRdb kept only the in-frame ones, dropping some. The table has 50,000 to 85,000 clones, over 80% seen once. The material was CD4+ or CD8+ T cells sorted from blood, obtained in a trial of the OX40 agonist ivuxolimab. The receptor was derived from an adult with an advanced solid tumor such as melanoma, head and neck, liver or kidney cancer.

The CDR3 DNA reads TGTGCCAGCAGCCCAACAGGGGGCGCCCCGAAATACGAGCAGTACTTC. As protein: CASSPTGGAPKYEQYF. The chain links TRBV7-2 to TRBJ2-7; the match to TRBD1 covers 9 bases. CDR3 length: 16 amino acids. J was trimmed by 4 bases and V by 5 bases; bases with no gene match: 12. Per the germline V gene, CDR1 is SGHTA and CDR2 is FQGNSA.